One and the same sample provided the 6 T cell receptor beta chains below, sequenced in a study of radiotherapy plus CTLA-4 blockade in lung cancer. Libraries were prepared by immunoSEQ multiplex PCR; TCRdb keeps only in-frame clonotypes and omits some of them. The table lists about 98,000 clones, around 86% of them singletons. The source material was peripheral blood, sampled from a patient treated with radiotherapy plus ipilimumab. The source of these receptors is a human donor with non-small cell lung cancer who had a partial response to radiotherapy plus ipilimumab.

The gene calls are TRBV5-4 and TRBJ1-1, with D possibly being TRBD1 (6 bases). CDR1 and CDR2 from the germline V gene are SGHNT and YYREEE (reference sequence). The V end lost 4 bases, the J end lost 12 bases, and 16 bases lay between the germline ends. The CDR3 has 12 amino acids. CDR3 nucleotides: TGTGCCAGCAGCCAAGAGGGGGTAGGGCCTTTCTTT. It is translated as CASSQEGVGPFF.

The chain combines TRBV2 with TRBJ1-5; tentative D call: TRBD1 (5 bases). Germline V CDR1 and CDR2: SNHLY, FYNNEI. The CDR3 length is 15 residues. V was clipped by 3 bases and J by 0 bases, with 9 bases between them. The CDR3 DNA follows: TGTGCCAGCAGTGATGACAGATATAGCAATCAGCCCCAGCATTTT. This gives the protein CASSDDRYSNQPQHF.

This clone was picked up a small number of times. The chain links TRBV7-9 to TRBJ2-1; no reliable D call. Trimming cost V 4 bases and J 5 bases, with 6 bases left between them. The CDR3 contains 12 residues. Germline CDR1 is SEHNR and CDR2 is FQNEAQ (reference sequence). CDR3 DNA: TGTGCCAGCAGCTATGGCCACAATGAGCAGTTCTTC. Protein sequence: CASSYGHNEQFF.

This clone has a single count. The chain employs TRBV27 and TRBJ2-7; TRBD1 agrees at 8 bases. The CDR3 loop spans 13 amino acids. Germline V gene lookup returns CDR1 MNHEY and CDR2 SMNVEV (reference sequence). J gave up 3 bases and V 3 bases, and 1 base lay outside the gene matches. The CDR3 region is CASSFGTGYEQYF. The DNA of the CDR3 is TGTGCCAGCAGTTTCGGGACAGGCTACGAGCAGTACTTC.

V is TRBV5-6 and J is TRBJ2-7, with 10 bases fitting TRBD2. The length of the CDR3 is 16 residues. The V gene end was trimmed by 3 bases and the J gene end by 2 bases; junction bases not matched to a gene: 8. Germline lookup yields CDR1 SGHDT and CDR2 YYEEEE. The CDR3 DNA is TGTGCCAGCAGCTGGCGCCTAGCGGGAGACGCCTACGAGCAGTACTTC. Its translation: CASSWRLAGDAYEQYF.

CDR3 nucleotides: TGTGCCAGCAGCCCGGAGAGCGGGAGAATTGATACGCAGTATTTT. Translated, it gives CASSPESGRIDTQYF. This sequence joins TRBV5-4 and TRBJ2-3; 8 bases map to TRBD2. This CDR3 has 15 residues. Germline V gives CDR1 SGHNT, CDR2 YYREEE (reference sequence). V lost 4 bases, J lost 6 bases, and 10 bases stayed unmatched.